This TCR beta chain was identified in a study of blood T cells in healthy people across ages (dated by TCRdb to the mid-2010s). In terms of the full investigation: In model experiments, template switching captured roughly one uniquely barcoded TCR beta cDNA molecule for every two T cells. Four age groups were formed from the donors: young (average 16 years), middle-aged (just under 40), aged (approximately 60) and long-lived (around 80). Using the same blood draw, the study looked at two additional independent replicas of 1 million unique cDNA reads for two donors, one aged 18 to 30 and the other aged 80 or older. To track age-related changes in TCR beta repertoire diversity, the study relied on deep sequencing normalized with unique cDNA molecular identifiers. Results and caveats for the whole study, not just this receptor: There was a strong correlation between observed TCR beta diversity and the percentage of naive T cells measured by flow cytometry. Bulk unsorted PBMC profiling prevented conclusive comparison of naive and antigen-experienced compartments. Because donor CMV infection status was unknown, age-related changes in expanded clonotypes were potentially confounded. As age increased, observed TCR beta diversity per million T cells dropped in a roughly linear way, and a significant reduction was already evident by age 40. The long-lived group showed more naive CD4+ T cells, fewer expanded clones and increased TCR diversity than the aged group, suggesting age selection. Estimates of total diversity based on one million sequenced T cells were regarded as lower bounds and as underestimates.

The library was obtained by 5' RACE. The data were produced on an Illumina HiSeq 2500. A second PCR of roughly 7 to 11 cycles was performed with a sample-barcoded 5' primer and a J-beta primer mix. A template-switch 5' adaptor carrying 12 random nucleotides introduced a unique molecular identifier onto each TCR beta cDNA molecule. Each sample yielded at least 2.5 million CDR3-containing paired-end reads. First-strand cDNA was synthesized from all RNA with the Mint cDNA synthesis kit, primed by a TRBC-specific oligonucleotide. Following uracil-DNA glycosylase treatment, all cDNA underwent a first 18-cycle PCR with the universal primers M1SS and BC2_uni_R. Per the source publication's procedure: For normalization, 1 million high-quality reads, each with a distinct molecular identifier, were randomly selected from each sample. Reads with shared molecular identifiers were discarded instead of being binned into consensus sequences. MiTCR, run with a Q25 quality threshold and the strictest error-elimination algorithm, handled CDR3 identification, clonotype clustering and error correction. A nonparametric unseen species model with Euler transformation was used to estimate lower-bound total TCR beta diversity. TCRdb trimmed public reads at Q25 via fastp, called clones via MiXCR and kept in-frame beta chains. Each entry merges the rows of one CDR3 protein and shows their most common DNA and genes. TCRdb's processing, not the study's, gives the V and J calls here. Here the sample has 800,000 to 1,300,000 distinct CDR3 sequences; approximately 26% occur a single time. The biggest ten clones account for approximately 0.75% of the sample.

This clonotype was detected ten times or more. Its antigen specificity is not known. The sample holds no much larger clone one base away, and base qualities are not on file. The 40 or so donors, aged about 6 to 95 years, were systemically healthy Caucasian individuals from Russia. Approximately 9 milliliters of peripheral blood were collected from each donor into EDTA-treated Vacutainer tubes. Ficoll-Paque density-gradient centrifugation was used to isolate PBMCs, with at least 7 million per sample. Total RNA was extracted from PBMCs with Trizol reagent, with at least 6 micrograms obtained per sample. Naive CD45RAhigh/CD27high T cell percentages were measured by flow cytometry on a PBMC aliquot from every donor. CDR3 length: 14 amino acids, cysteine to phenylalanine. The read is trimmed to its CDR3 DNA, 42 bases read in frame from base 1. V and J lose 0 bases and 3 bases, and a span of 9 bases separates them. The germline V gene encodes CDR1 SGDLS and CDR2 YYNGEE.

These same records also appear under a second study, on T cells of mothers and their children. The second study also describes: Nine systemically healthy Caucasian individuals, comprising three mothers and their six children, were included as donors. cDNA synthesis consumed the entire amount of extracted RNA, loaded at about 1.5 ug RNA in each 15 ul reaction. Sample barcodes and 2-4 random nucleotides were added via the M1S primer in the second PCR. Over 8 million TCR beta CDR3 reads were obtained for each mother, and millions of reads were obtained for each child. TCR recombination output is similarly shaped by thymic selection in related and unrelated pairs, with a minor effect exerted by inherited differences. Related mother-child pairs always showed normalized repertoire overlap that was slightly higher than in unrelated mother-child pairs, though the difference was never significant. With a sensitivity of about 100 clones per million clonotypes, no persistent microchimeric T cell clones were detected. The study used deep NGS to compare TCR beta repertoires of mothers and children, seeking features distinguishing related mother-child pairs from unrelated individuals. The mean age was around 42 +/- 4 years for the mothers and approximately 11 +/- 4 years for the children. After adapters were ligated using NEBNext reagents, the libraries underwent 100+100 nt paired-end sequencing on an Illumina HiSeq 2000. Mother and child libraries were prepared a month apart and sequenced in separate runs to prevent cross-contamination. Each donor had between about 450,000 and 2,100,000 distinct TCR beta clonotypes identified. Naive TCR beta clonotypes were estimated from low-frequency clonotypes matched to each donor's FACS-determined naive share, without sorting.

The chain uses TRBV9 and TRBJ2-5, with a tentative D gene TRBD1 over 5 matching bases. Sequencing was carried out using blood. The source of this sequence is a girl aged 2 to 9 in good health. The nucleotide sequence is given as TGTGCCAGCAGCGTAGGTGGCAGGGAAGAGACCCAGTACTTC. It translates to CASSVGGREETQYF.